These 28 T cell receptor beta chains share one sample of origin, sequenced in a study of cytomegalovirus exposure and HLA in healthy donors. The PCR ran on 60 Vbeta and 13 Jbeta primers. Produced via immunoSEQ multiplex PCR; TCRdb's table is partial and in-frame only. The sample has 65,000 to 85,000 clones; 9.5% to 13% are singletons. Sequencing was performed on PBMCs. The receptors come from a man aged 60-69 years in good health and CMV-seropositive.

The genes are TRBV25-1 and TRBJ2-5, with a possible D match to TRBD1 (6 bases). The germline V gene has CDR1 MGHDK and CDR2 SYGVNS. The CDR3 has 12 residues. V lost 6 bases and J 5 bases, leaving 10 bases between the germline ends. The CDR3 DNA reads as TGTGCCAGCAGCATTCAGGGGGAGACCCAGTACTTC. It specifies CASSIQGETQYF.

This clone was seen only a few times. The V gene is TRBV2, the J gene TRBJ1-5; 7 positions match TRBD1. J gave up 1 base and V 1 base, and 10 bases lay outside the gene matches. The V gene's germline CDR1 is SNHLY and CDR2 FYNNEI. The CDR3 runs 18 residues. In nucleotides, the CDR3 is TGTGCCAGCAGTGAAGTTATCCCGGGACAGACCAGCAATCAGCCCCAGCATTTT. The encoded protein is CASSEVIPGQTSNQPQHF. Supplemented by reference TRBV2 and TRBJ1-5, the full variable domain reads EPEVTQTPSHQVTQMGQEVILRCVPISNHLYFYWYRQILGQKVEFLVSFYNNEISEKSEIFDDQFSVERPDGSNFTLKIRSTKLEDSAMYFCASSEVIPGQTSNQPQHFGDGTRLSIL.

This clone was seen a handful of times. V usage is TRBV6-6 and J usage is TRBJ2-5; D is ambiguous. The CDR3 is 13 residues long. Germline assignment: CDR1 MNHNY and CDR2 SVGAGI (reference sequence). V was cut by 6 bases and J by 1 base, with 9 bases left in between. DNA for the CDR3: TGTGCCAGCAGCTTTGACACCCAAGAGACCCAGTACTTC. Translated: CASSFDTQETQYF.

This clone was detected only a few times. The V call is TRBV11-2, the J call TRBJ1-3; D remains unclear. Per germline, CDR1 SGHAT and CDR2 FQNNGV. The V end was cut by 1 base, the J end by 7 bases, with 8 bases between. The CDR3 spans 13 residues. The CDR3 region has the DNA TGTGCCAGCAGCTTAGTTATGTTTAACACCATATATTTT. The encoded protein is CASSLVMFNTIYF.

A few counts support this clone. The rearrangement joins TRBV6-1 to TRBJ2-5, with D perhaps matching TRBD2 (5 bases). The CDR3 totals 15 residues. Deletions cut 4 bases from V and 2 bases from J, with 14 bases between. The V gene's germline CDR1 is MNHNS and CDR2 SASEGT. CDR3 coding DNA: TGTGCCAGCAGTGCCCTCAACGGGGTTCAAGAGACCCAGTACTTC. It codes for CASSALNGVQETQYF.

This clone was seen a few times. V usage is TRBV6-5 and J usage is TRBJ2-1; 8 bases map to TRBD2. V shed 4 bases and J 0 bases; nucleotides not matched to a gene: 5. Germline CDR1 reads MNHEY; CDR2 reads SVGAGI. The CDR3 covers 16 residues. CDR3 in amino acids: CASSWTSSGSYNEQFF. CDR3 nucleotide sequence: TGTGCCAGCAGTTGGACTAGCTCCGGCTCCTACAATGAGCAGTTCTTC.

The chain couples TRBV10-2 to TRBJ1-3, with D unclear. Trimming stripped 2 bases from V and 3 bases from J, with 5 bases between. CDR3 size: 13 residues. The V gene's germline CDR1 is WSHSY and CDR2 SAAADI. The CDR3 DNA is TGCGCCAGCAGTGAGCCATTTGGAAACACCATATATTTT. It translates to CASSEPFGNTIYF.

The gene calls are TRBV2 and TRBJ1-2, with 7 nucleotides matching TRBD1. This CDR3 is built from 15 residues. The V gene end was trimmed by 2 bases and the J gene end by 8 bases; junction bases not matched to a gene: 11. Germline CDR1 and CDR2: SNHLY and FYNNEI. The CDR3 DNA follows: TGTGCCAGCAGTGAAAGTCGCCAGGGGGTAGGAGGCTACACCTTC. It encodes CASSESRQGVGGYTF. The full variable domain, rest sourced from reference TRBV2 and TRBJ1-2, is EPEVTQTPSHQVTQMGQEVILRCVPISNHLYFYWYRQILGQKVEFLVSFYNNEISEKSEIFDDQFSVERPDGSNFTLKIRSTKLEDSAMYFCASSESRQGVGGYTFGSGTRLTVV.

The genes are TRBV11-2 and TRBJ2-2, with a weak D call TRBD1 (6 bases). V was pared by 1 base and J by 6 bases, with 9 bases between. This CDR3 comprises 14 residues. Germline values: CDR1 SGHAT, CDR2 FQNNGV. In DNA form, the CDR3 reads TGTGCCAGCAGCTTAGCTCACAGGGCCGGGGAGCTGTTTTTT. Amino acid sequence: CASSLAHRAGELFF.

V is TRBV5-1 and J is TRBJ2-7; 8 positions match TRBD2. J was trimmed by 6 bases and V by 4 bases; bases with no gene match: 15. This CDR3 contains 16 residues. Germline CDR1 and CDR2: SGHRS and YFSETQ. The CDR3, as DNA: TGCGCCAGCAGCCCCCTCCCGGGACTAGAATCGGGCGAGCAGTACTTC. Translated, it gives CASSPLPGLESGEQYF.

This clone showed up just a few times. As DNA, the CDR3 is TGTGCCAGCGGAGGGCCCGGCACAGATACGCAGTATTTT. Translated: CASGGPGTDTQYF. The chain couples TRBV7-2 to TRBJ2-3; perhaps TRBD2 as D (6 bases). The length of the CDR3 is 13 residues. Trimming removed 8 bases at V and 1 base at J, with 10 bases between. Per the germline V gene, CDR1 is SGHTA and CDR2 is FQGNSA.

The chain is built from TRBV9 and TRBJ2-2, with TRBD2 matching 10 bases. The J segment lost 0 bases and the V segment lost 7 bases, leaving 6 bases of the junction unmatched. Germline values: CDR1 SGDLS, CDR2 YYNGEE. The CDR3 contains 16 residues. The CDR3 bases are TGTGCCAGCGCGTCTAGCGGGGGCGCGAACACCGGGGAGCTGTTTTTT. Protein: CASASSGGANTGELFF.

This chain uses TRBV7-3 with TRBJ2-1, with TRBD1 as a possible D gene (5 bases). V lost 5 bases and J lost 6, with 14 bases in between. The CDR3 has 14 residues. The germline gives CDR1 SGHTA, CDR2 FQGTGA. CDR3 DNA: TGTGCCAGCAGCCTCCAGGGTAACGCCAATGAGCAGTTCTTC. Protein: CASSLQGNANEQFF.

CDR3 in DNA: TGTGCCAGCAGTTCCCACTCCGGGACTAGCGATAATGAGCAGTTCTTC. Residues: CASSSHSGTSDNEQFF. This chain connects TRBV6-5 to TRBJ2-1; 10 bases are a match to TRBD2. The V segment lost 4 bases and the J segment 7 bases; nucleotides outside the gene matches: 10. This CDR3 region has 16 residues. Germline CDR1 MNHEY, CDR2 SVGAGI.

The chain links TRBV14 to TRBJ1-1, with 7 bases lining up with TRBD1. Per the germline V gene, CDR1 is SGHDN and CDR2 is FVKESK. This CDR3 has 16 residues. The V segment lost 3 bases and the J segment 0 bases; nucleotides outside the gene matches: 7. CDR3 DNA sequence: TGTGCCAGCAGCCATCTAGGGACAGTCATGAACACTGAAGCTTTCTTT. Protein: CASSHLGTVMNTEAFF.

This clone appeared a few times. V and J are TRBV18 and TRBJ2-7, with 7 bases matching TRBD1. This CDR3 comprises 15 residues. Germline V gives CDR1 KGHSH, CDR2 LQKENI. V shed 3 bases and J 0 bases; nucleotides not matched to a gene: 5. CDR3 nucleotides: TGTGCCAGCTCACCGCCGGGGACAGTCTCCTACGAGCAGTACTTC. Its translation: CASSPPGTVSYEQYF.

This clone came up a few times. The V and J genes are TRBV7-2 and TRBJ2-5; no clear D. The ends were cut back, 6 bases at V and 1 base at J, with 15 bases in the middle. The V gene's germline CDR1 is SGHTA and CDR2 FQGNSA. The CDR3 is made up of 15 amino acids. CDR3 DNA: TGTGCCAGCAGTCCGGCGGTTATCTCCCAAGAGACCCAGTACTTC. Amino acid sequence: CASSPAVISQETQYF.

This sequence joins TRBV2 and TRBJ2-3, with 7 bases matching TRBD2. Germline CDR1 reads SNHLY; CDR2 reads FYNNEI. Germline trimming cut 7 bases from V and 0 bases from J; bases unmatched to any gene: 1. This CDR3 contains 13 residues. The CDR3 loop is CASKRGSTDTQYF. The CDR3 DNA sequence: TGTGCCAGCAAGCGGGGTAGCACAGATACGCAGTATTTT.

Points on this clone: Within the sample, other DNA sequences also encode this same CDR3. The chain is built from TRBV5-1 and TRBJ2-1; 12 bases fit TRBD2. Germline CDR1 reads SGHRS; CDR2 reads YFSETQ. After removal of 1 base from V and 3 bases from J, the junction contained 2 bases not matched to a gene. CDR3 length: 16 amino acids. The CDR3 loop is CASSLPTSGGYNEQFF. CDR3 nucleotide sequence: TGCGCCAGCAGCTTGCCGACTAGCGGGGGCTACAATGAGCAGTTCTTC.

This clone occurred a few times. The rearrangement joins TRBV11-2 to TRBJ1-5; 7 bases match TRBD1. V shed 5 bases and J 6 bases; nucleotides not matched to a gene: 7. Germline loops: CDR1 SGHAT, CDR2 FQNNGV. The CDR3 loop spans 14 amino acids. CDR3 sequence: CASSLDRQGQPQHF. Written as DNA, the CDR3 is TGTGCCAGCAGCCTGGACAGGCAAGGTCAGCCCCAGCATTTT.

The chain joins TRBV5-4 to TRBJ2-7, with TRBD1 identical over 9 bases. V lost 4 bases and J lost 4; bases outside the gene matches: 6. CDR1 and CDR2 (germline): SGHNT, YYREEE (reference sequence). CDR3 length: 14 residues. The CDR3 nucleotides read TGTGCCAGCAGCCCCCCGGACAGGGGTTACGAGCAGTACTTC. As protein: CASSPPDRGYEQYF. Filled out from reference TRBV5-4 and TRBJ2-7, the complete variable domain reads ETGVTQSPTHLIKTRGQQVTLRCSSQSGHNTVSWYQQALGQGPQFIFQYYREEENGRGNFPPRFSGLQFPNYSSELNVNALELDDSALYLCASSPPDRGYEQYFGPGTRLTVT.

The chain uses TRBV4-2 and TRBJ2-3; 8 nucleotides agree with TRBD1. The germline gives CDR1 LGHNA, CDR2 YNFKEQ. CDR3 length: 16 residues. The J segment lost 2 bases and the V segment lost 1 base, leaving 5 bases of the junction unmatched. The CDR3 region has the DNA TGTGCCAGCAGCCAAGCCTGGGGACAGGTCACAGATACGCAGTATTTT. Its protein is CASSQAWGQVTDTQYF.

This clone came up a few times. V and J are TRBV2 and TRBJ2-1, with TRBD2 matching 14 bases. After removal of 4 bases from V and 7 bases from J, the junction contained 9 bases not matched to a gene. The CDR3 runs to 17 residues. Germline CDR1 reads SNHLY; CDR2 reads FYNNEI. CDR3 sequence (DNA): TGTGCCAGCAGTGTTCTCGGACTAGCGGGGGGTGAAAATGAGCAGTTCTTC. Amino acids: CASSVLGLAGGENEQFF. Full variable domain (missing parts from reference TRBV2 and TRBJ2-1): EPEVTQTPSHQVTQMGQEVILRCVPISNHLYFYWYRQILGQKVEFLVSFYNNEISEKSEIFDDQFSVERPDGSNFTLKIRSTKLEDSAMYFCASSVLGLAGGENEQFFGPGTRLTVL.

This clone was counted only a few times. The V call is TRBV7-8, the J call TRBJ2-2; D not certain. Germline V gene lookup returns CDR1 SGHVS and CDR2 FQNEAQ. This CDR3 is 14 amino acids long. Trimming took off 3 bases at V and 2 bases at J, with 7 bases between the two ends. This CDR3 reads CASSFGSNTGELFF. The CDR3 DNA follows: TGTGCCAGCAGCTTCGGTAGTAACACCGGGGAGCTGTTTTTT.

The table lists this clone with a few counts. This sequence joins TRBV6-1 and TRBJ2-3, with 7 bases aligning to TRBD2. The CDR3 runs to 15 residues. Trimming cost V 6 bases and J 2 bases; bases outside gene matches: 8. Germline V gene lookup returns CDR1 MNHNS and CDR2 SASEGT. The CDR3 protein is CASRHFSGTTDTQYF. CDR3 nucleotides: TGTGCCAGCAGGCATTTCAGCGGGACCACAGATACGCAGTATTTT.

This clone was counted ten times or more. The chain joins TRBV2 to TRBJ1-1; D gene unclear. Trimming shortened V by 7 bases and J by 1 base, and 4 bases separated the two germline ends. Per the germline V gene, CDR1 is SNHLY and CDR2 is FYNNEI. The CDR3 covers 11 residues. The CDR3 loop is CASKANTEAFF. In DNA, the CDR3 is TGTGCCAGCAAAGCGAACACTGAAGCTTTCTTT.

This clone was detected only a few times. The chain recombines TRBV6-4 with TRBJ2-2; 7 bases are shared with TRBD1. Germline loops: CDR1 MRHNA, CDR2 SNTAGT. V lost 5 bases, J lost 4 bases, and 4 bases stayed unmatched. The CDR3 length is 14 residues. CDR3 in amino acids: CASSYDRATGELFF. In DNA, the CDR3 is TGTGCCAGCAGTTATGACAGGGCCACCGGGGAGCTGTTTTTT.

Remarks on this clone: A far larger clone is a single base away, which makes a read error likely. This sequence joins TRBV5-6 and TRBJ1-1; D is undetermined. V gave up 0 bases and J gave up 6 bases, with 12 bases separating them. The CDR3 covers 14 residues. CDR1 is SGHDT, CDR2 YYEEEE, per germline. CDR3 amino acids: CASSLDGIQAEAFF. The CDR3 nucleotides are TGTGCCAGCAGCTTGGACGGGATTCAGGCTGAAGCTTTCTTT.